These 17 T cell receptor beta chains came from one sample sequenced in a study of blood T cell repertoires in COVID-19. This table comes from immunoSEQ multiplex PCR, and its TCRdb copy is limited to in-frame clones, with some not included. The table lists roughly 100,000 clones, roughly 90% of them singletons. Sequenced sample: peripheral blood. The receptors derive from a woman aged 70-85 years with acute or convalescent COVID-19.

The J gene is TRBJ1-1, the V gene TRBV29-1, with unresolved D. This CDR3 is 15 amino acids long. Trimming pared 7 bases from V and 4 bases from J, leaving 22 bases between. The germline V gene encodes CDR1 SQVTM and CDR2 ANQGSEA. CDR3 sequence reads: CSGSEGPGISTEAFF. CDR3 coding DNA: TGCAGCGGATCGGAGGGCCCGGGGATTTCCACTGAAGCTTTCTTT.

This clone is a singleton in its sample. This sequence joins TRBV19 and TRBJ1-2; D may be TRBD1 (5 bases). Germline CDR1 LNHDA, CDR2 SQIVND (reference sequence). The CDR3 covers 14 residues. The V gene lost 2 bases and the J gene lost 2 bases, with 9 bases spanning the gap. The CDR3 is CASSIQDRNYGYTF. The CDR3 DNA follows: TGTGCCAGTAGTATACAAGACAGAAACTATGGCTACACCTTC.

The gene calls are TRBV20-1 and TRBJ1-1; D not resolved. Trimming pared 1 base from V and 10 bases from J, leaving 10 bases between. Germline V lookup: CDR1 DFQATT, CDR2 SNEGSKA (reference sequence). The CDR3 is 11 residues long. CDR3 DNA sequence: TGCAGTGCTAGAGGTCACACGGGAGCTTTCTTT. Its translation is CSARGHTGAFF.

V usage is TRBV6-4 and J usage is TRBJ2-5; D is perhaps TRBD1 (5 bases). Trimming took 2 bases from V and 5 from J, leaving 12 bases between them. This CDR3 contains 14 residues. The germline CDR1 and CDR2 sequences are MRHNA and SNTAGT. The CDR3 protein is CASSDGHLGETQYF. CDR3 nucleotides: TGTGCCAGCAGTGACGGACACCTAGGGGAGACCCAGTACTTC.

This rearrangement joins TRBV10-3 to TRBJ1-2; maybe TRBD1 (5 bases). From germline, CDR1 is ENHRY and CDR2 SYGVKD. This CDR3 has 15 amino acids. Trimming left V 1 base short and J 3 bases short, with 12 bases between. The CDR3 DNA sequence: TGTGCCATCAGTGAGTTGGGGGGGGTTGACTATGGCTACACCTTC. Amino acids: CAISELGGVDYGYTF.

This chain uses TRBV7-6 with TRBJ1-4; D uncertain. V was shortened by 0 bases and J by 8 bases, with 22 bases between the two germline ends. The CDR3 spans 18 residues. Germline lookup yields CDR1 SGHVS and CDR2 FNYEAQ. For the CDR3, the DNA is TGTGCCAGCAGCTTAGCCTTGGTGTTCGGGAAGGAGGACGAAAAACTGTTTTTT. Its translation is CASSLALVFGKEDEKLFF.

The chain combines TRBV11-3 with TRBJ2-2, with no clear D. The CDR3 covers 15 residues. Germline CDR1 reads SGHNT; CDR2 reads YENEEA. Deletions cut 3 bases from V and 4 bases from J, with 12 bases between. As DNA, the CDR3 is TGTGCCAGCAGCTTTGGTCCCCAGGTCACCGGGGAGCTGTTTTTT. Translated: CASSFGPQVTGELFF.

V and J are TRBV6-5 and TRBJ1-1, with D perhaps TRBD1 (5 bases). This CDR3 region has 11 residues. Germline CDR1 and CDR2: MNHEY and SVGAGI. V lost 7 bases and J lost 5, with 8 bases in between. CDR3 DNA sequence: TGTGCCAGCAAACGGGGGACTGAAGCTTTCTTT. The encoded protein is CASKRGTEAFF.

The chain uses TRBV5-4 and TRBJ2-7; weak D call: TRBD2 (5 bases). Germline V gene lookup returns CDR1 SGHNT and CDR2 YYREEE (reference sequence). Between the trimmed V and J ends, which lost 0 bases and 9 bases, there was a span of 19 bases. This CDR3 has 15 amino acids. The CDR3 loop is CASSLGRAARTVQYF. The DNA of the CDR3 is TGTGCCAGCAGCTTGGGTCGGGCGGCACGGACTGTGCAGTACTTC.

The CDR3 region is CASSLASGAQETQYF. The CDR3 coding sequence is TGTGCCAGCAGCTTAGCTTCAGGGGCACAAGAGACCCAGTACTTC. This chain links TRBV7-9 with TRBJ2-5; D perhaps matches TRBD1 (6 bases). The CDR3 is 15 residues long. Trimming shortened V by 0 bases and J by 2 bases, and 10 bases separated the two germline ends. CDR1 and CDR2 from the germline V gene are SEHNR and FQNEAQ (reference sequence).

The chain employs TRBV6-8 and TRBJ1-1; maybe TRBD1 (6 bases). V was shortened by 8 bases and J by 3 bases, with 22 bases between the two germline ends. CDR3 length: 16 residues. CDR1 and CDR2 (germline): MNHGY, SAAAGT. In DNA, the CDR3 is TGTGCCAGCTATACAGGGATCCTGCGATGGGACACTGAAGCTTTCTTT. Translation: CASYTGILRWDTEAFF.

This rearrangement joins TRBV6-5 to TRBJ2-2, with a weak D call TRBD2 (6 bases). This CDR3 spans 14 amino acids. Germline V lookup: CDR1 MNHEY, CDR2 SVGAGI. Trimming shortened V by 0 bases and J by 8 bases, and 10 bases separated the two germline ends. CDR3 loop: CASSYSRGSGELFF. The CDR3 DNA reads as TGTGCCAGCAGTTACTCTCGGGGGTCTGGGGAGCTGTTTTTT.

This chain uses TRBV7-9 with TRBJ2-7; D uncertain. V lost 6 bases, J lost 0 bases, and 9 bases lay in between. The CDR3 is made up of 13 amino acids. The V gene's germline CDR1 is SEHNR and CDR2 FQNEAQ (reference sequence). In nucleotides, the CDR3 is TGTGCCAGCAGTCCCCCCAGCTCCTACGAGCAGTACTTC. It codes for CASSPPSSYEQYF.

This chain links TRBV4-2 with TRBJ2-5; 12 bases agree with TRBD2. Germline V gene lookup returns CDR1 LGHNA and CDR2 YNFKEQ. CDR3 length: 17 amino acids. Trimming at V came to 4 bases and at J to 3 bases, leaving 9 bases not matched to a gene. This CDR3 is CASSPAGLAGTKETQYF. The CDR3 DNA follows: TGTGCCAGCAGCCCCGCCGGACTAGCGGGAACAAAAGAGACCCAGTACTTC.

The chain couples TRBV28 to TRBJ1-5; 9 bases are a match to TRBD1. CDR1 and CDR2 (germline): MDHEN, SYDVKM. This CDR3 spans 23 amino acids. J gave up 2 bases and V 5 bases, and 28 bases lay outside the gene matches. The CDR3 is CASSPLYTTGGAGRALGNQPQHF. DNA for the CDR3: TGTGCCAGCAGTCCCCTTTATACAACAGGGGGCGCTGGGAGGGCACTAGGCAATCAGCCCCAGCATTTT.

The chain couples TRBV2 to TRBJ1-2; D ambiguous. CDR3 length: 11 amino acids. With 4 bases removed from V and 6 bases from J, the gap between germline ends came to 6 bases. Germline CDR1 is SNHLY and CDR2 is FYNNEI. The CDR3 loop is CASSGPDGYTF. For the CDR3, the DNA is TGTGCCAGCAGTGGGCCAGATGGCTACACCTTC. The full variable domain, rest sourced from reference TRBV2 and TRBJ1-2, is EPEVTQTPSHQVTQMGQEVILRCVPISNHLYFYWYRQILGQKVEFLVSFYNNEISEKSEIFDDQFSVERPDGSNFTLKIRSTKLEDSAMYFCASSGPDGYTFGSGTRLTVV.

A single count supports this clone. The rearrangement uses TRBV27 and TRBJ2-3; maybe TRBD1 (5 bases). CDR1 is MNHEY, CDR2 SMNVEV, per germline (reference sequence). The germline V and J ends were trimmed by 7 bases and 1 base, with 12 bases remaining between them. This CDR3 contains 14 residues. The CDR3 DNA reads TGTGCCAGCATCAGGGATTCCCGCACAGATACGCAGTATTTT. As protein: CASIRDSRTDTQYF.